This T cell receptor beta chain is from a study of control samples from healthy donors and cancer patients. V dropped 3 bases and J dropped 7 bases, with 12 bases sitting between them. The CDR3 runs 13 residues. Germline V gene lookup returns CDR1 ENHRY and CDR2 SYGVKD. The assay was immunoSEQ multiplex PCR, and TCRdb's table has in-frame clones only and misses some. Among some 130,000 clones, 70% to 90% were seen once, and the ten largest hold around 3.3%. The J gene is TRBJ1-1, the V gene TRBV10-3; weak D call: TRBD1 (5 bases). Material for sequencing was blood. The clonotype originates from a man aged 40-49 years in good health. The CDR3 nucleotides are TGTGCCATCAGTGACCCGGGGGTGTATGAAGCTTTCTTT. Translation: CAISDPGVYEAFF.